What follows are 10 T cell receptor beta chains derived from one specimen sequenced in a study of shared clonotypes between healthy human individuals. Using immunoSEQ multiplex PCR, the repertoire was profiled, and TCRdb retains in-frame clones only, with some absent. The sample lists about half a million clones, roughly 80% seen once, with approximately 12% in the top ten. Sequenced material: PBMCs. These receptors came from a woman aged 40 to 50 in good health. Some clones in this sample may be carry-over from other donors' samples.

Regarding this clone: A far larger clone is only one base removed, so a read error is likely. Other DNA sequences in the sample encode the same CDR3. The chain is built from TRBV18 and TRBJ2-2; 8 bases align to TRBD2. The germline V gene has CDR1 KGHSH and CDR2 LQKENI. The CDR3 covers 15 residues. The CDR3 spells CASSLLAANTGELFF. DNA for the CDR3: TGTGCCAGCTCATTACTAGCGGCTAACACAGGGGAGCTGTTTTTT.

The chain carries TRBV5-1 and TRBJ2-5; no clear D gene. In germline, CDR1 is SGHRS, CDR2 YFSETQ. There are 13 residues in the CDR3. Trimming took off 2 bases at V and 5 bases at J, with 10 bases between the two ends. CDR3: CASSLDPLETQYF. DNA of the CDR3: TGCGCCAGCAGCTTAGACCCATTGGAGACCCAGTACTTC.

CDR3 residues: CATRRDLGTSGRSNEQYF. DNA of the CDR3: TGTGCCACTCGCCGGGACTTAGGGACTAGCGGGAGGAGTAACGAGCAGTACTTC. The genes are TRBV27 and TRBJ2-7, with 15 positions matching TRBD2. Germline V gene data show CDR1 as MNHEY and CDR2 as SMNVEV (reference sequence). The CDR3 runs to 18 residues. V was clipped by 10 bases and J by 5 bases; unmatched bases: 18.

As to this clone: With a far larger clone one base away, a read error is the likely cause. The same CDR3 also results from other DNA sequences found in this sample. The rearrangement joins TRBV6-5 to TRBJ2-7, with D tentatively TRBD2 (5 bases). Germline V CDR1 and CDR2: MNHEY, SVGAGI. CDR3 length: 15 residues. V was pared by 8 bases and J by 0 bases, with 17 bases between. Written as DNA, the CDR3 is TGTGCCAGCGCGCAGGTAGCAGGAGGCTCCTACGAGCAGTACTTC. It specifies CASAQVAGGSYEQYF.

The chain is built from TRBV5-1 and TRBJ2-2; tentative D call: TRBD2 (5 bases). V gave up 4 bases and J gave up 3 bases, with 16 bases separating them. This CDR3 is 16 amino acids long. CDR1 is SGHRS, CDR2 YFSETQ, per germline. The CDR3 coding sequence is TGCGCCAGCAGCCCGACCCGGGGTAAAGACACCGGGGAGCTGTTTTTT. Translated, it gives CASSPTRGKDTGELFF.

The genes are TRBV25-1 and TRBJ2-5; D not resolved. V lost 2 bases and J lost 7, with 8 bases in between. The CDR3 sequence is 12 residues long. Per the germline V gene, CDR1 is MGHDK and CDR2 is SYGVNS. The CDR3 bases are TGTGCCAGCAGTGAACCATCGGCGACCCAGTACTTC. Translation: CASSEPSATQYF.

The rearrangement joins TRBV5-4 to TRBJ1-1; TRBD1 matches 10 bases. CDR1 SGHNT and CDR2 YYREEE come from the germline V gene (reference sequence). J lost 6 bases, V lost 0 bases, and 2 bases had no gene match. The CDR3 sequence is 14 residues long. Written as DNA, the CDR3 is TGTGCCAGCAGCTTGGAGACAGGGGGCGCTGAAGCTTTCTTT. Protein sequence: CASSLETGGAEAFF.

This clone has a single count. This is likely an artifact of a read error, given a far larger clone one base away. In the same sample, other DNA sequences code for this CDR3. The chain recombines TRBV6-5 with TRBJ2-5; D ambiguous. The CDR3 contains 11 residues. Germline V CDR1 and CDR2: MNHEY, SVGAGI. CDR3 in DNA: TGCGCCAGCAGTTACGGGGAGACCCAGTACTTC. Amino acids: CASSYGETQYF.

As regards this clone: The same CDR3 is also encoded by other DNA sequences in this sample. The rearrangement joins TRBV18 to TRBJ2-7; TRBD2 matches at 10 bases. In germline, CDR1 is KGHSH, CDR2 LQKENI. The CDR3 loop spans 15 amino acids. V dropped 2 bases and J dropped 4; count of bases not matched to a gene: 5. This CDR3 is CASSPASGSSYEQYF. CDR3 coding DNA: TGTGCCAGCTCACCAGCTAGCGGGAGTAGTTACGAGCAGTACTTC.

As DNA, the CDR3 is TGTGCCAGCGCCAAGGCGGATGAGCAGTTCTTC. It translates to CASAKADEQFF. This chain joins TRBV7-9 and TRBJ2-1, with D unclear. In germline, CDR1 is SEHNR, CDR2 FQNEAQ (reference sequence). CDR3 length: 11 residues. The V gene lost 8 bases and the J gene lost 8 bases, with 10 bases spanning the gap. The entire variable domain, with the rest obtained from reference TRBV7-9 and TRBJ2-1, is as follows: DTGVSQNPRHKITKRGQNVTFRCDPISEHNRLYWYRQTLGQGPEFLTYFQNEAQLEKSRLLSDRFSAERPKGSFSTLEIQRTEQGDSAMYLCASAKADEQFFGPGTRLTVL.